This T cell receptor (beta chain) was recovered during a study of T cell repertoires in cytomegalovirus infection. A single record per CDR3 protein comes from TCRdb applying MiXCR to the reads. The sample includes approximately 630,000 distinct CDR3 sequences, more than 20% of them seen just once. The germline V gene has CDR1 ENHRY and CDR2 SYGVKD. CDR3 length equals 11 residues. The chain couples TRBV10-3 to TRBJ1-1; maybe TRBD1 (6 bases). The clonotype was recovered from a human donor in good health (CMV status not recorded). Some clones in this sample may be carry-over from other donors' samples. Sequenced input: CD8+ T cells from PBMCs. The CDR3: CAAGANTEAFF. DNA of the CDR3: TGTGCGGCAGGGGCGAACACTGAAGCTTTCTTT.